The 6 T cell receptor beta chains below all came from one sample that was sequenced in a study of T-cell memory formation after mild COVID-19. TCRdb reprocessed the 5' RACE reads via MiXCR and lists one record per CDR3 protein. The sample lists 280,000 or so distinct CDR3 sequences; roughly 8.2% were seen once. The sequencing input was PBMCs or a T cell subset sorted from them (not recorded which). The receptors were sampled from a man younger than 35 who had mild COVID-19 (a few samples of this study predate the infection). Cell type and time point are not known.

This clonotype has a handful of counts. CDR3 sequence (DNA): TGTGCCAGCTCACCACGACGAAACACCATATATTTT. The encoded protein is CASSPRRNTIYF. The genes are TRBV18 and TRBJ1-3; D is uncertain. Per germline, CDR1 KGHSH and CDR2 LQKENI. The V and J ends lost 1 base and 5 bases respectively, with 3 bases between them. CDR3 length: 12 residues.

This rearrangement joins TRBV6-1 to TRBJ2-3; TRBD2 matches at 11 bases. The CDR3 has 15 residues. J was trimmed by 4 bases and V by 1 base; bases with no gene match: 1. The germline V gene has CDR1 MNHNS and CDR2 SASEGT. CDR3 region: CASSEGTSGPDTQYF. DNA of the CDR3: TGTGCCAGCAGTGAAGGGACTAGCGGGCCAGATACGCAGTATTTT.

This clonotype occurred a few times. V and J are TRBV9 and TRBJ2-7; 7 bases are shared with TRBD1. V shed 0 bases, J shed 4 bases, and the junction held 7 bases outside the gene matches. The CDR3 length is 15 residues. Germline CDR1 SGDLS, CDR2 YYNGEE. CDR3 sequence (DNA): TGTGCCAGCAGCGTAGGGACAGGTCCGGGGTACGAGCAGTACTTC. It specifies CASSVGTGPGYEQYF. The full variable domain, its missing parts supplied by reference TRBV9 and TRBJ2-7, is DSGVTQTPKHLITATGQRVTLRCSPRSGDLSVYWYQQSLDQGLQFLIQYYNGEERAKGNILERFSAQQFPDLHSELNLSSLELGDSALYFCASSVGTGPGYEQYFGPGTRLTVT.

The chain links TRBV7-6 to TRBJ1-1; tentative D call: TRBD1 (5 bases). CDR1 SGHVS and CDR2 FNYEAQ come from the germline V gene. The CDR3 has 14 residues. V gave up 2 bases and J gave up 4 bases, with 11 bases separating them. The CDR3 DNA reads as TGTGCCAGCAGCTTAATAGGGGTGGGCACTGAAGCTTTCTTT. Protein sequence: CASSLIGVGTEAFF.

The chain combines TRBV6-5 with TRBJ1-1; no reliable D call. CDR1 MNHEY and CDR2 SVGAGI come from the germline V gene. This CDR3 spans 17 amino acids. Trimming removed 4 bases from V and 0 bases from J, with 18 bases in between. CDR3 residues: CASSLEGSHQMNTEAFF. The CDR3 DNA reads TGTGCCAGCAGTTTAGAAGGGAGTCATCAGATGAACACTGAAGCTTTCTTT.

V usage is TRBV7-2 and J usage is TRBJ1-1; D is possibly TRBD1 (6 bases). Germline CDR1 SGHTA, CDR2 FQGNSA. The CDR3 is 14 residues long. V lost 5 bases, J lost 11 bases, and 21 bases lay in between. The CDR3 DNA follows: TGTGCCAGCAGCCGGTACGGGACACCCGGGAGGGCTTTCTTT. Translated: CASSRYGTPGRAFF.